This T cell receptor beta chain appears in the sequencing data of a study of vaccination and CD4 T cells after COVID-19. Described treatment: approximately 11-day PBMC culture with coronavirus spike peptide pools or control peptides (ViraFEST assay). The unexposed donor gave CD4+ T cells before the COVID-19 pandemic (2011-2018). This clonotype has a single count. Its antigen is currently unknown. Study-wide points: Researchers report that a median about 89% of reactive clones in convalescent patients surfaced only post-vaccination.

Oncomine TCR Beta short-read sequencing was applied to DNA from cultured CD4+ T cells. Using its own MiXCR run on the PCR reads, TCRdb lists one record per CDR3 protein. This table has roughly 7,900 distinct CDR3 sequences, more than 35% appearing once. There are 14 residues in the CDR3. The germline V and J ends were trimmed by 5 bases and 7 bases, with 15 bases remaining between them. Sequencing was carried out using CD4+ T cells from blood, cultured in vitro. This rearrangement joins TRBV12-3 or TRBV12-4 to TRBJ1-5; possible D gene TRBD1, 6 bases. This TCR was sampled from a human donor in good health. The CDR3 nucleotides are TGTGCCAGCAGTATCTCGCAGGGGCGCCAGCCCCAGCATTTT. Amino acid sequence: CASSISQGRQPQHF.